This is a list of T cell receptor beta chains from one sample in a study of cytomegalovirus exposure and HLA in healthy donors. The assay was immunoSEQ multiplex PCR, and TCRdb's table has in-frame clones only and misses some. The profile covers more than 250,000 clones, with 85% to 90% appearing a single time and roughly 2% taken by the ten largest. Sequencing was carried out using PBMCs. These receptors came from a woman aged 18-29 years in good health and CMV-seronegative. The CDR3 runs from the conserved cysteine through the conserved F or W. D genes are given only for firm matches. Not every row has a clone size; where given, it reads once, few, many or a size class.

abundance	d_gene	j_gene	v_gene	CDR3nt	CDR3aa
-	-	TRBJ1-4	TRBV5-1	TGCGCCAGCAGCTTGGTACCCCCACAGGATAATGAAAAACTGTTTTTT	CASSLVPPQDNEKLFF
-	TRBD1	TRBJ2-5	TRBV13	TGTGCCAGCAGCGAGTACCAGACAGGGTCCCAAGAGACCCAGTACTTC	CASSEYQTGSQETQYF
-	-	TRBJ2-3	TRBV29-1	TGCAGCGTCCCCGGAGGGGGGGGAGATACGCAGTATTTT	CSVPGGGGDTQYF
-	TRBD1	TRBJ1-5	TRBV2	TGTGCCAGCAGGCACGGGACAGAGAATCAGCCCCAGCATTTT	CASRHGTENQPQHF
-	-	TRBJ2-7	TRBV5-4	TGTGCCAGCAGCTTGTTCCGGCGGGAACGGGAGCAGTACTTC	CASSLFRREREQYF
-	-	TRBJ2-7	TRBV4-1	TGCGCCAGCAGCCGTACAGGGTCCTACGAGCAGTACTTC	CASSRTGSYEQYF
once	-	TRBJ1-1	TRBV2	TGTGCCACCGCGACAACAGTCGGAGGCACTGAAGCTTTCTTT	CATATTVGGTEAFF
-	TRBD2	TRBJ2-3	TRBV2	TGTGCCAGCAGTGAGGGATCCAGCACGTTGAGCGGGGGCACAGATACGCAGTATTTT	CASSEGSSTLSGGTDTQYF
-	-	TRBJ1-3	TRBV10-3	TGTGCCATCAGTAGACAGCAAAGTTTCTCTGGAAACACCATATATTTT	CAISRQQSFSGNTIYF
-	-	TRBJ1-2	TRBV18	TGTGCCAGCTCCCCGTCGACAGAGAACTATGGCTACACCTTC	CASSPSTENYGYTF
-	-	TRBJ2-7	TRBV5-1	TGCGCCAGCAGCCCCTCTGGGAGCTACGAGCAGTACTTC	CASSPSGSYEQYF
-	-	TRBJ1-2	TRBV5-4	TGTGCCAGCAGCTTGACAGGGTTCGCCGACTATGGCTACACCTTC	CASSLTGFADYGYTF
-	-	TRBJ1-1	TRBV5-1	TGCGCCAGCACGATTACCGGGGGGAAGATCACTGAAGCTTTCTTT	CASTITGGKITEAFF
-	TRBD1	TRBJ1-1	TRBV30	TGTGCCTGGTTGGGGACAGGGTATACTGAAGCTTTCTTT	CAWLGTGYTEAFF